A selection of T cell receptor beta chains follows, all from one sample in a study of cytomegalovirus exposure and HLA in healthy donors. Some clones are missing from TCRdb's copy, which holds only in-frame ones; the method was immunoSEQ multiplex PCR. The repertoire includes under 200,000 clones, roughly four fifths of them detected once, and approximately 0.51% sits in the top ten. Sequencing used PBMCs. The receptors originated from a woman aged 45-65 years in good health and CMV-seronegative. The CDR3 runs from the conserved cysteine through the conserved F or W. D genes are given only for firm matches. Clone size is stated in some rows and not others, as once, few, many or a class when expanded.

abundance: few; j_gene: TRBJ2-1; v_gene: TRBV19; d_gene: .; len: 14; CDR3aa: CASTSGVHHNEQFF; CDR3nt: TGTGCCAGTACATCGGGAGTACATCACAATGAGCAGTTCTTC
abundance: .; j_gene: TRBJ1-5; v_gene: TRBV18; d_gene: TRBD1; len: 18; CDR3aa: CASSPSGQGYGVGQPQHF; CDR3nt: TGTGCCAGCTCACCATCGGGACAGGGATACGGGGTCGGTCAGCCCCAGCATTTT
abundance: .; j_gene: TRBJ2-5; v_gene: TRBV5-1; d_gene: TRBD2; len: 13; CDR3aa: CASSLAGGETQYF; CDR3nt: TGCGCCAGCAGCTTGGCGGGGGGAGAGACCCAGTACTTC
abundance: .; j_gene: TRBJ2-7; v_gene: TRBV11-2; d_gene: .; len: 12; CDR3aa: CASSLVGYEQYF; CDR3nt: TGTGCCAGCAGCTTAGTCGGTTACGAGCAGTACTTC
abundance: .; j_gene: TRBJ2-5; v_gene: TRBV29-1; d_gene: .; len: 13; CDR3aa: CSVEGGSQETQYF; CDR3nt: TGCAGCGTTGAAGGTGGCAGCCAAGAGACCCAGTACTTC
abundance: .; j_gene: TRBJ2-7; v_gene: TRBV19; d_gene: .; len: 15; CDR3aa: CASSTRPGGSYEQYF; CDR3nt: TGTGCCAGTAGTACCAGACCCGGAGGGAGCTACGAGCAGTACTTC
abundance: .; j_gene: TRBJ1-4; v_gene: TRBV2; d_gene: TRBD1; len: 14; CDR3aa: CASSSQGAREKLFF; CDR3nt: TGTGCCAGCAGTTCACAGGGGGCACGGGAAAAACTGTTTTTT
abundance: once; j_gene: TRBJ2-1; v_gene: TRBV20-1; d_gene: .; len: 10; CDR3aa: CSGTYNEQFF; CDR3nt: TGCAGTGGTACCTACAATGAGCAGTTCTTC
abundance: .; j_gene: TRBJ2-1; v_gene: TRBV19; d_gene: .; len: 16; CDR3aa: CASTWGLAGSYNEQFF; CDR3nt: TGTGCCAGTACCTGGGGTCTCGCGGGCTCCTACAATGAGCAGTTCTTC
abundance: .; j_gene: TRBJ2-2; v_gene: TRBV4-1; d_gene: .; len: 15; CDR3aa: CASSLHRAGTGELFF; CDR3nt: TGCGCCAGCAGCCTTCACAGGGCGGGCACCGGGGAGCTGTTTTTT
abundance: .; j_gene: TRBJ2-7; v_gene: TRBV5-1; d_gene: TRBD1; len: 16; CDR3aa: CASSPGGTGVSYEQYF; CDR3nt: TGCGCCAGCAGCCCGGGGGGGACAGGGGTCTCCTACGAGCAGTACTTC
abundance: few; j_gene: TRBJ1-5; v_gene: TRBV5-6; d_gene: .; len: 16; CDR3aa: CASSSLTGSINQPQHF; CDR3nt: TGTGCCAGCAGCTCCTTAACAGGTAGCATAAATCAGCCCCAGCATTTT
abundance: .; j_gene: TRBJ2-7; v_gene: TRBV18; d_gene: .; len: 14; CDR3aa: CASSLLDSSYEQYF; CDR3nt: TGTGCCAGCTCACTGCTGGACAGCTCCTACGAGCAGTACTTC
abundance: .; j_gene: TRBJ1-5; v_gene: TRBV12-1; d_gene: .; len: 15; CDR3aa: CASSLPTGVDQPQHF; CDR3nt: TGTGCCAGCAGCCTGCCCACAGGGGTCGATCAGCCCCAGCATTTT
abundance: .; j_gene: TRBJ2-1; v_gene: TRBV7-6; d_gene: .; len: 16; CDR3aa: CASSAPLGQRINEQFF; CDR3nt: TGTGCCAGCAGCGCTCCCCTCGGACAGCGTATCAATGAGCAGTTCTTC
abundance: .; j_gene: TRBJ1-1; v_gene: TRBV2; d_gene: .; len: 14; CDR3aa: CASGKTGQITEAFF; CDR3nt: TGTGCCAGCGGGAAAACAGGTCAGATCACTGAAGCTTTCTTT
abundance: .; j_gene: TRBJ2-5; v_gene: TRBV5-4; d_gene: TRBD2; len: 13; CDR3aa: CASSLWRGETQYF; CDR3nt: TGTGCCAGCAGCTTGTGGCGGGGGGAGACCCAGTACTTC
abundance: .; j_gene: TRBJ2-1; v_gene: TRBV2; d_gene: .; len: 11; CDR3aa: CASNPRARQFF; CDR3nt: TGTGCCAGCAACCCGAGGGCCCGGCAGTTCTTC
abundance: few; j_gene: TRBJ2-7; v_gene: TRBV11-2; d_gene: .; len: 15; CDR3aa: CASSLTFDRAGEQYF; CDR3nt: TGTGCCAGCAGCTTAACATTCGACAGGGCGGGGGAGCAGTACTTC
abundance: few; j_gene: TRBJ2-5; v_gene: TRBV30; d_gene: TRBD1; len: 13; CDR3aa: CAWRGTDQETQYF; CDR3nt: TGTGCCTGGAGGGGGACAGACCAAGAGACCCAGTACTTC
abundance: .; j_gene: TRBJ2-3; v_gene: TRBV19; d_gene: TRBD1; len: 14; CDR3aa: CASGTGGRPDTQYF; CDR3nt: TGTGCCAGTGGAACAGGGGGGAGGCCAGATACGCAGTATTTT
abundance: .; j_gene: TRBJ2-2; v_gene: TRBV9; d_gene: TRBD2; len: 16; CDR3aa: CASSRLAGELTGELFF; CDR3nt: TGTGCTAGCAGCAGATTAGCGGGGGAGCTCACCGGGGAGCTGTTTTTT
abundance: .; j_gene: TRBJ2-1; v_gene: TRBV7-2; d_gene: .; len: 14; CDR3aa: CASSLVPGINEQFF; CDR3nt: TGTGCCAGCAGCTTAGTTCCGGGGATCAATGAGCAGTTCTTC
abundance: .; j_gene: TRBJ1-4; v_gene: TRBV18; d_gene: .; len: 16; CDR3aa: CASSPDPGQVNEKLFF; CDR3nt: TGTGCCAGCTCACCGGACCCGGGACAAGTAAATGAAAAACTGTTTTTT
abundance: .; j_gene: TRBJ1-4; v_gene: TRBV28; d_gene: .; len: 13; CDR3aa: CASSRTVNEKLFF; CDR3nt: TGTGCCAGCAGCAGGACAGTTAATGAAAAACTGTTTTTT
abundance: .; j_gene: TRBJ2-5; v_gene: TRBV25-1; d_gene: TRBD2; len: 15; CDR3aa: CASSDVRSGQETQYF; CDR3nt: TGTGCCAGCAGTGATGTGCGTAGCGGGCAAGAGACCCAGTACTTC
abundance: few; j_gene: TRBJ1-5; v_gene: TRBV4-2; d_gene: .; len: 14; CDR3aa: CASSQGGRNQPQHF; CDR3nt: TGTGCCAGCAGCCAAGGGGGCCGCAATCAGCCCCAGCATTTT
abundance: .; j_gene: TRBJ2-3; v_gene: TRBV7-7; d_gene: .; len: 14; CDR3aa: CASSLTQQADTQYF; CDR3nt: TGTGCTAGCAGCTTAACCCAGCAGGCAGATACGCAGTATTTT
abundance: .; j_gene: TRBJ2-5; v_gene: TRBV5-6; d_gene: .; len: 14; CDR3aa: CASSLRGIQETQYF; CDR3nt: TGTGCCAGCAGCTTACGCGGGATCCAAGAGACCCAGTACTTC
abundance: .; j_gene: TRBJ2-7; v_gene: TRBV27; d_gene: .; len: 15; CDR3aa: CASAPRRDTPYEQYF; CDR3nt: TGTGCCAGCGCTCCCCGACGGGACACTCCCTACGAGCAGTACTTC
abundance: .; j_gene: TRBJ1-1; v_gene: TRBV28; d_gene: TRBD1; len: 19; CDR3aa: CASSFFSHWGQGGNTEAFF; CDR3nt: TGTGCCAGCAGTTTTTTCTCGCATTGGGGACAGGGGGGCAACACTGAAGCTTTCTTT
abundance: .; j_gene: TRBJ2-7; v_gene: TRBV19; d_gene: TRBD1; len: 16; CDR3aa: CASGPGQVNPPYEQYF; CDR3nt: TGTGCCAGTGGTCCGGGACAGGTAAACCCCCCCTACGAGCAGTACTTC
abundance: few; j_gene: TRBJ2-7; v_gene: TRBV6-5; d_gene: TRBD1; len: 14; CDR3aa: CASSSRDRVYEQYF; CDR3nt: TGTGCCAGCAGTTCCCGGGACAGGGTCTACGAGCAGTACTTC
abundance: .; j_gene: TRBJ1-1; v_gene: TRBV28; d_gene: .; len: 14; CDR3aa: CASSLVRLNTEAFF; CDR3nt: TGTGCCAGCAGTTTAGTGCGGTTGAACACTGAAGCTTTCTTT
abundance: .; j_gene: TRBJ1-2; v_gene: TRBV28; d_gene: .; len: 13; CDR3aa: CASRLGGEYGYTF; CDR3nt: TGTGCCAGCAGACTCGGGGGGGAGTATGGCTACACCTTC
abundance: .; j_gene: TRBJ1-1; v_gene: TRBV2; d_gene: .; len: 15; CDR3aa: CASNQEAGGHPEAFF; CDR3nt: TGTGCCAGCAACCAAGAAGCGGGGGGACACCCTGAAGCTTTCTTT